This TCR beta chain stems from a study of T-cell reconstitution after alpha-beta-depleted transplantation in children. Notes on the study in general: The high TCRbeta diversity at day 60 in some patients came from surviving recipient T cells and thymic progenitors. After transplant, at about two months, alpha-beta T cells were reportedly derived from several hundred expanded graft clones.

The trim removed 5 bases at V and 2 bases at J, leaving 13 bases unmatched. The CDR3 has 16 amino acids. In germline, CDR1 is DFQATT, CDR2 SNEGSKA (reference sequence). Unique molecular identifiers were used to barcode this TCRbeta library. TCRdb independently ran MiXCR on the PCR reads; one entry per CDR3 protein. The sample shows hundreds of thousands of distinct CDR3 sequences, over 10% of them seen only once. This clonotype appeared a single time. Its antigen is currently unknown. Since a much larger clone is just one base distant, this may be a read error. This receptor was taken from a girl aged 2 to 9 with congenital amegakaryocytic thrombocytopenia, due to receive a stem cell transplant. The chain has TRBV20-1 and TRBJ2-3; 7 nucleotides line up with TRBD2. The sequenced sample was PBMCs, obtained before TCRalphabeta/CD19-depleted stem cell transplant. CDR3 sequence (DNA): TGCAGTGCTCCGAGAATTAGCGGGTGGATCACAGATACGCAGTATTTT. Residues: CSAPRISGWITDTQYF.